Presented here are 18 T cell receptor beta chains from one specimen sequenced in a study of shared clonotypes between healthy human individuals. CD8 cells classed as naive were CD45RO-negative and positively selected for CCR7, excluding terminally differentiated effector memory CD45RA+ cells. Clones were sequenced by immunoSEQ multiplex PCR, and TCRdb holds only the in-frame ones, with some missing. The sample has 450,000 to 700,000 clones; about 95% are singletons. Sequenced sample: naive CD8+ T cells sorted from blood. Source of these receptors: a woman aged 25-40 years in good health.

With respect to this clone: Distinct nucleotide sequences in the sample also encode this CDR3. This chain links TRBV28 with TRBJ1-5; maybe TRBD1 (6 bases). CDR1 MDHEN and CDR2 SYDVKM come from the germline V gene. This CDR3 comprises 14 residues. The V end lost 10 bases, the J end lost 4 bases, and 17 bases lay between the germline ends. The CDR3: CAIQIQGFNQPQHF. For the CDR3, the DNA is TGTGCCATTCAGATACAGGGTTTTAATCAGCCCCAGCATTTT.

The chain carries TRBV5-1 and TRBJ2-1, with 13 bases fitting TRBD2. The germline gives CDR1 SGHRS, CDR2 YFSETQ. The CDR3 loop spans 15 amino acids. V was pared by 4 bases and J by 6 bases, with 4 bases of the junction left unmatched. The CDR3 bases are TGCGCCAGCAGCCCGACTAGCGGGAGGACCAATGAGCAGTTCTTC. It translates to CASSPTSGRTNEQFF.

The chain has TRBV7-8 and TRBJ2-5; TRBD2 matches 12 bases. The germline V gene encodes CDR1 SGHVS and CDR2 FQNEAQ. The CDR3 runs to 18 residues. Unmatched junction bases numbered 12, after V lost 7 bases and J lost 0 bases. CDR3 sequence: CASTPGLAGSEYQETQYF. The CDR3 DNA reads as TGTGCCAGCACCCCAGGACTAGCGGGATCTGAGTACCAAGAGACCCAGTACTTC. The complete variable domain, with remaining parts taken from reference TRBV7-8 and TRBJ2-5, reads GAGVSQSPRYKVAKRGQDVALRCDPISGHVSLFWYQQALGQGPEFLTYFQNEAQLDKSGLPSDRFFAERPEGSVSTLKIQRTQQEDSAVYLCASTPGLAGSEYQETQYFGPGTRLLVL.

The CDR3, as DNA: TGTGCCAGCAGTAGTCAGACCTGGGTCACAGATACGCAGTATTTT. It translates to CASSSQTWVTDTQYF. The rearrangement uses TRBV27 and TRBJ2-3, with D hard to call. V lost 5 bases to trimming and J lost 2 bases, with 14 bases between them. Germline CDR1 reads MNHEY; CDR2 reads SMNVEV (reference sequence). The CDR3 totals 15 residues.

V and J are TRBV29-1 and TRBJ2-7; possibly TRBD1 for D (5 bases). From germline, CDR1 is SQVTM and CDR2 ANQGSEA. V lost 6 bases and J 5 bases, leaving 20 bases between the germline ends. CDR3 length: 14 amino acids. The CDR3 sequence: CSVSGYPLGNEQYF. The CDR3 coding sequence is TGCAGCGTCTCAGGGTACCCTCTGGGGAACGAGCAGTACTTC.

This clone was seen just once. V is TRBV9 and J is TRBJ2-3, with D unresolved. Trimming left V 0 bases short and J 6 bases short, with 11 bases between. The germline gives CDR1 SGDLS, CDR2 YYNGEE. The CDR3 is 14 residues long. CDR3 loop: CASSVGGRLDTQYF. The CDR3 coding sequence is TGTGCCAGCAGCGTAGGAGGCAGGCTCGATACGCAGTATTTT.

This chain joins TRBV19 and TRBJ1-1, with D possibly matching TRBD1 (5 bases). Germline V gives CDR1 LNHDA, CDR2 SQIVND (reference sequence). This CDR3 has 14 amino acids. V lost 5 bases and J 1 base, leaving 11 bases between the germline ends. The CDR3 DNA follows: TGTGCCAGTAGTCTTCAGGGAGCGAACACTGAAGCTTTCTTT. It specifies CASSLQGANTEAFF. The full variable domain, completed using reference TRBV19 and TRBJ1-1, is DGGITQSPKYLFRKEGQNVTLSCEQNLNHDAMYWYRQDPGQGLRLIYYSQIVNDFQKGDIAEGYSVSREKKESFPLTVTSAQKNPTAFYLCASSLQGANTEAFFGQGTRLTVV.

The chain carries TRBV19 and TRBJ2-1; D possibly corresponds to TRBD1 (5 bases). V lost 7 bases to trimming and J lost 7 bases, with 8 bases between them. The CDR3 extends over 11 amino acids. From germline, CDR1 is LNHDA and CDR2 SQIVND (reference sequence). CDR3 in amino acids: CASNSGNEQFF. In nucleotides, the CDR3 is TGTGCCAGTAACTCAGGGAATGAGCAGTTCTTC.

This chain joins TRBV28 and TRBJ1-5, with D hard to call. Germline V gene sequence: CDR1 MDHEN, CDR2 SYDVKM. There are 14 residues in the CDR3. Trimming stripped 3 bases from V and 5 bases from J, with 11 bases between. Here the CDR3 DNA reads TGTGCCAGCAGTTTGACGAGGAGTCATCAGCCCCAGCATTTT. Translation: CASSLTRSHQPQHF.

The rearrangement joins TRBV27 to TRBJ2-5; TRBD2 might be the D (7 bases). This CDR3 has 15 amino acids. The ends were cut back, 3 bases at V and 5 bases at J, with 16 bases in the middle. Germline assignment: CDR1 MNHEY and CDR2 SMNVEV (reference sequence). The CDR3 nucleotides read TGTGCCAGCAGTTTTGCACTCGGGGGGCGGGAGACCCAGTACTTC. This codes for CASSFALGGRETQYF.

The chain is built from TRBV11-2 and TRBJ1-1; TRBD1 is a possible D gene (6 bases). Germline CDR1 and CDR2: SGHAT and FQNNGV. This CDR3 region has 15 residues. The V end lost 8 bases, the J end lost 3 bases, and 19 bases lay between the germline ends. CDR3 sequence: CASSTTWGADTEAFF. The CDR3 nucleotides read TGTGCCAGCTCCACGACTTGGGGGGCGGACACTGAAGCTTTCTTT.

The J gene is TRBJ2-4, the V gene TRBV2; D is unresolved. The CDR3 length is 16 residues. The V end lost 4 bases, the J end lost 3 bases, and 16 bases lay between the germline ends. Germline V gene lookup returns CDR1 SNHLY and CDR2 FYNNEI. As DNA, the CDR3 is TGTGCCAGCAGTGCCACCCCGTTTAAGGACAAAAACATTCAGTACTTC. Protein sequence: CASSATPFKDKNIQYF.

This chain connects TRBV5-6 to TRBJ1-2; D gene ambiguous. V was shortened by 0 bases and J by 4 bases, with 13 bases between the two germline ends. CDR1 and CDR2 (germline): SGHDT, YYEEEE. The CDR3 loop spans 15 amino acids. The CDR3 loop reads CASSLGASVFYGYTF. CDR3 nucleotide sequence: TGTGCCAGCAGCTTGGGAGCGTCAGTCTTCTATGGCTACACCTTC. Using reference TRBV5-6 and TRBJ1-2 for the parts outside the CDR3, the full variable domain is DAGVTQSPTHLIKTRGQQVTLRCSPKSGHDTVSWYQQALGQGPQFIFQYYEEEERQRGNFPDRFSGHQFPNYSSELNVNALLLGDSALYLCASSLGASVFYGYTFGSGTRLTVV.

The chain is built from TRBV7-6 and TRBJ2-3; perhaps D is TRBD1 or TRBD2 (5 bases each). CDR1 is SGHVS, CDR2 FNYEAQ, per germline. The length of the CDR3 is 19 residues. Trimming pared 5 bases from V and 2 bases from J, leaving 26 bases between. This CDR3 reads CASSGVGRGQESSTDTQYF. CDR3 DNA: TGTGCCAGCAGCGGGGTGGGCCGGGGCCAAGAGTCATCCACAGATACGCAGTATTTT.

The rearrangement links TRBV11-2 to TRBJ2-4; D not resolved. CDR1 is SGHAT and CDR2 is FQNNGV in the germline V gene. Trimming shortened V by 1 base and J by 6 bases, and 1 base separated the two germline ends. This CDR3 is built from 11 residues. The CDR3 spells CASSLGNIQYF. Written as DNA, the CDR3 is TGTGCCAGCAGCTTAGGAAACATTCAGTACTTC.

The chain is built from TRBV9 and TRBJ2-1, with D perhaps TRBD1 (5 bases). The CDR3 has 14 amino acids. V lost 1 base, J lost 8 bases, and 13 bases lay in between. Germline CDR1 and CDR2: SGDLS and YYNGEE. As DNA, the CDR3 is TGTGCCAGCAGCGTAATCGCCGCAGGGTATGAGCAGTTCTTC. Its protein is CASSVIAAGYEQFF.

This chain joins TRBV5-8 and TRBJ2-2; D might be TRBD1 (5 bases). Germline V gene data show CDR1 as SGHTS and CDR2 as YDEGEE. V was trimmed by 0 bases and J by 5 bases, leaving 11 bases between them. The CDR3 has 15 residues. The CDR3 here is CASSLVGARTGELFF. The CDR3 bases are TGTGCCAGCAGCTTGGTAGGGGCAAGGACCGGGGAGCTGTTTTTT.

The V gene is TRBV30, the J gene TRBJ2-1, with TRBD2 matching 11 bases. V lost 5 bases and J lost 8; bases outside the gene matches: 2. Per the germline V gene, CDR1 is GTSNPN and CDR2 is SVGIG (reference sequence). The CDR3 totals 12 residues. The CDR3 coding sequence is TGTGCCTGGGGGACTAGCGGCGATGAGCAGTTCTTC. Translated, it gives CAWGTSGDEQFF. Full variable domain (outside the CDR3, taken from reference TRBV30 and TRBJ2-1): SQTIHQWPATLVQPVGSPLSLECTVEGTSNPNLYWYRQAAGRGLQLLFYSVGIGQISSEVPQNLSASRPQDRQFILSSKKLLLSDSGFYLCAWGTSGDEQFFGPGTRLTVL.